This T cell receptor (beta chain) was identified in a study of T cell responses to AZD1222 COVID-19 vaccine (dated by TCRdb to about 2021). Looking at the study overall: Because spike-specific TCR depth and breadth did not differ between the two schedules, AZD1222 recipients who got a second dose at roughly 4 weeks were pooled with those who got a second dose at roughly 12 weeks. Trial participants were enrolled by age into 18-55, 56-69 and 70-plus year subgroups, with approximately 150, 28 and 58 TCR-sequenced participants respectively. TCR sequencing covered fewer than 250 trial participants: about 210 given two doses of AZD1222 and 26 given two doses of MenACWY control vaccine. Overall study outcomes, separate from this receptor: Because no day 14 peak-response samples were available, the repertoires could be characterized only after the peak T cell response. After two AZD1222 doses, spike-specific TCR breadth and depth were significantly higher than at day 0 and than in MenACWY recipients. The 56-69-year group was small, and its depth increase did not reach significance, likely because of low power. Participants were mostly white British and included more females than males, and it was suggested by the authors that clonal diversity may have been underestimated. Nearly half of unique spike-specific TCRs reportedly recognized epitopes outside regions mutated in the B.1.351 and B.1.1.7 variants. The whole spike protein was spanned by vaccine-associated CD4 TCRs, and dominant responses were seen in regions 160-218 and 743-854. Conclusions about previously exposed vaccinees were limited because only six or seven AZD1222 recipients were SARS-CoV-2 seropositive at baseline.

The CDR3 regions of human TCRbeta chains were subjected to immunosequencing. Per the authors' processing: TCRs in the repertoires were matched against a reference library of SARS-CoV-2-specific TCRs that had been generated with the MIRA antigen-specificity platform. Breadth was defined as the fraction of unique TCRs that were SARS-CoV-2-associated. Depth was defined as the fraction of total T cells that were SARS-CoV-2-associated. Using the MIRA data, every spike-specific TCR was mapped to the spike region that the TCR reacted to and assigned to either a CD4 or a CD8 class. Log10-transformed breadth and depth values were compared by one-way ANOVA with Sidak's multiple comparisons tests. TCRdb took this table from immuneACCESS and kept in-frame rearrangements with V and J called. Such tables lack part of the clones; where checked against another copy, unresolved V genes explain under half of the gap, and the rest is unexplained. D and trimming come from the DNA, and the V and J calls and clone size come from that table. The sample includes tens of thousands of clones, with around 80% observed a single time. The ten biggest clones cover roughly 7.2% of the sample.

This clone was seen more than once but under ten times. Its antigen remains unidentified. Base qualities are not at hand, and no much larger clone is one base apart. What this sample's time point label stands for: baseline before first vaccination. Samples from vaccinated people were obtained from the UK trials COV001 and COV002, which included a single-blind randomized controlled phase 2/3 trial of AZD1222 (ChAdOx1 nCoV-19) in healthy adults. For TCRbeta chain sequencing, PBMC samples from trial participants were taken at day 0 and at day 28 after the second dose. The clonotype comes from an adult in good health. The sequenced sample was peripheral blood, obtained on day 0 of AZD1222 vaccination.

The CDR3 sequence is CASSPGVGRSSYGYTF. The nucleotide sequence is TGTGCCAGCAGCCCAGGAGTGGGCAGGTCCTCTTATGGCTACACCTTC. The chain links TRBV7-2 with TRBJ1-2, with the D gene uncertain. The junction shows trimming of 5 bases on V and 5 bases on J, plus 21 bases between the germline ends. The CDR3 covers 16 residues, taking in both the cysteine and the phenylalanine. Left in the record is the CDR3 DNA by itself, 48 bases read in frame from the first base. Per the germline V gene, SGHTA is the CDR1 and FQGNSA is the CDR2.